The 8 T cell receptor beta chains listed next were all sequenced from one sample in a study of early T cells in non-severe SARS-CoV-2 infection. In TCRdb, the 5' RACE reads were re-called with MiXCR into one record per CDR3 protein. The sample holds 55,000 to 80,000 distinct CDR3 sequences; roughly 13% are singletons and the top ten take about 1.3%. Sequencing was performed on whole blood, taken at baseline. These receptors were collected from an adult who was a healthcare worker with PCR-confirmed SARS-CoV-2 infection or an uninfected control (not recorded which).

The V call is TRBV7-9, the J call TRBJ2-5, with D perhaps TRBD2 (5 bases). Germline V gene sequence: CDR1 SEHNR, CDR2 FQNEAQ (reference sequence). V shed 2 bases and J shed 3 bases, with 16 bases lying between them. This CDR3 is built from 16 residues. The DNA of the CDR3 is TGTGCCAGCAGCTTAATCCCCCTAGTGGGAGAAGAGACCCAGTACTTC. This encodes CASSLIPLVGEETQYF.

This clonotype occurred a few times. This chain connects TRBV6-6 to TRBJ1-2, with D possibly being TRBD1 (6 bases). Germline-derived CDR1 and CDR2 are MNHNY and SVGAGI (reference sequence). The V gene lost 2 bases and the J gene lost 7 bases, with 11 bases spanning the gap. This CDR3 is built from 13 residues. The CDR3 DNA reads TGTGCCAGCAGTTACGAGGGGGTGGCTGGCTACACCTTC. As protein: CASSYEGVAGYTF.

This rearrangement joins TRBV20-1 to TRBJ2-3, with D maybe TRBD2 (6 bases). V was pared by 5 bases and J by 0 bases, with 9 bases between. Per germline, CDR1 DFQATT and CDR2 SNEGSKA (reference sequence). The CDR3 has 13 residues. The CDR3 coding sequence is TGCAGTGCTGTTAGCGGTAGCACAGATACGCAGTATTTT. Amino acid sequence: CSAVSGSTDTQYF.

The chain employs TRBV5-1 and TRBJ2-3; maybe TRBD1 (5 bases). From germline, CDR1 is SGHRS and CDR2 YFSETQ. V shed 4 bases and J shed 6 bases, with 18 bases lying between them. This CDR3 spans 15 amino acids. CDR3 nucleotide sequence: TGCGCCAGCAGCCCCCCTGGCCAGGGTGAGGATACGCAGTATTTT. This translates into CASSPPGQGEDTQYF.

The CDR3 sequence: CASSVREARDTGELFF. CDR3 bases: TGTGCCAGCAGCGTCAGGGAGGCTCGGGACACCGGGGAGCTGTTTTTT. V usage is TRBV7-9 and J usage is TRBJ2-2, with D maybe TRBD2 (6 bases). The CDR3 is 16 amino acids. The V end lost 5 bases, the J end lost 3 bases, and 16 bases lay between the germline ends. The germline V gene has CDR1 SEHNR and CDR2 FQNEAQ (reference sequence).

This chain joins TRBV28 and TRBJ2-1; D gene uncertain. Germline CDR1 is MDHEN and CDR2 is SYDVKM. Trimming removed 6 bases at V and 2 bases at J, with 14 bases between. The CDR3 covers 15 residues. The CDR3 DNA reads as TGTGCCAGCAGCCGGACCCCTATCCCCTACAATGAGCAGTTCTTC. Translating it yields CASSRTPIPYNEQFF.

This rearrangement joins TRBV29-1 to TRBJ2-6, with D perhaps matching TRBD1 (5 bases). The ends were cut back, 4 bases at V and 0 bases at J, with 10 bases in the middle. Germline CDR1 reads SQVTM; CDR2 reads ANQGSEA. CDR3 length: 15 residues. CDR3 DNA: TGCAGCGTTGCCCAGGACACCTCTGGGGCCAACGTCCTGACTTTC. Protein: CSVAQDTSGANVLTF.

V and J are TRBV10-1 and TRBJ2-3, with 7 bases lining up with TRBD2. V shed 6 bases and J 2 bases; nucleotides not matched to a gene: 5. This CDR3 contains 14 residues. The V gene's germline CDR1 is WNHNN and CDR2 SYGVQD (reference sequence). In DNA, the CDR3 is TGCGCCAGCAGCACCGGGACTATCACAGATACGCAGTATTTT. Residues: CASSTGTITDTQYF.